These T cell receptor beta chains were read from a single sample in a study of memory CD4+ T cells and cytomegalovirus serostatus. Sequencing used immunoSEQ multiplex PCR; TCRdb keeps in-frame clones, though not all of them. Found here are 60,000 to 70,000 clones, roughly 75% of them singletons; the top ten hold less than 0.6%. Material: memory CD4+ T cells from blood. These receptors came from an adult in good health and CMV-seronegative. Some clones in this sample may be carry-over from other donors' samples. Each CDR3 is given with its conserved first and last residue. Each record gives: J gene, D gene, clone size, CDR3 length, V gene, CDR3 protein, CDR3 DNA. D genes are given only for firm matches. Size values are once, few and many counts, or a class for expanded clones, and some rows have none.

TRBJ2-7	NA	few	14	TRBV28	CATQEGDKASEQYF	TGTGCCACTCAGGAGGGGGACAAAGCCTCCGAGCAGTACTTC
TRBJ2-7	TRBD1	once	15	TRBV4-1	CASSPTGQTNYEQYF	TGCGCCAGCAGCCCAACGGGACAGACAAACTACGAGCAGTACTTC
TRBJ2-1	NA	few	13	TRBV2	CASSEGDYNEQFF	TGTGCCAGCAGTGAGGGAGATTACAATGAGCAGTTCTTC
TRBJ2-7	TRBD2	NA	13	TRBV7-3	CASSPGTSGEQYF	TGTGCCAGCAGCCCCGGGACTAGTGGGGAGCAGTACTTC
TRBJ2-3	TRBD1	NA	17	TRBV7-2	CASSSSPGQGVTDTQYF	TGTGCCAGCAGCTCTTCACCGGGACAGGGGGTCACAGATACGCAGTATTTT
TRBJ2-4	TRBD2	NA	16	TRBV27	CASSWASGNNLNIQYF	TGTGCCAGCAGTTGGGCTAGCGGGAACAATTTAAACATTCAGTACTTC
TRBJ1-1	NA	NA	14	TRBV7-2	CASSLSRGNTEAFF	TGTGCCAGCAGCTTAAGTCGCGGGAACACTGAAGCTTTCTTT
TRBJ2-2	NA	NA	17	TRBV30	CAWRVRHGDRYTGELFF	TGTGCCTGGAGGGTGCGTCATGGAGATCGGTACACCGGGGAGCTGTTTTTT
TRBJ1-1	TRBD1	NA	17	TRBV5-1	CASSLAVQGGSNTEAFF	TGCGCCAGCAGCTTGGCCGTACAGGGGGGGTCGAACACTGAAGCTTTCTTT
TRBJ2-1	TRBD2	NA	14	TRBV2	CASREGTSRKEQFF	TGTGCCAGCAGGGAAGGGACTAGCAGAAAGGAGCAGTTCTTC
TRBJ2-7	NA	NA	16	TRBV28	CASSDPGRYTSYEQYF	TGTGCCAGCAGTGATCCGGGACGTTACACTTCCTACGAGCAGTACTTC
TRBJ2-1	TRBD2	NA	17	TRBV4-3	CASSQRTSGRVYNEQFF	TGCGCCAGCAGCCAAAGGACTAGCGGGAGAGTCTACAATGAGCAGTTCTTC
TRBJ1-1	NA	NA	13	TRBV6-5	CASTPWGNTEAFF	TGTGCCAGCACCCCCTGGGGGAACACTGAAGCTTTCTTT
TRBJ2-2	NA	NA	15	TRBV6-5	CASSPGFANTGELFF	TGTGCCAGCAGCCCGGGCTTCGCGAACACCGGGGAGCTGTTTTTT
TRBJ2-3	NA	NA	16	TRBV7-2	CASSLLLAYSTDTQYF	TGTGCCAGCAGCTTACTTCTAGCCTACAGCACAGATACGCAGTATTTT
TRBJ1-4	TRBD1	NA	17	TRBV9	CASSAGTGLATNEKLFF	TGTGCCAGCAGCGCCGGGACAGGGCTTGCAACTAATGAAAAACTGTTTTTT
TRBJ1-4	TRBD1	NA	14	TRBV30	CAWRGQGHNEKLFF	TGTGCCTGGCGGGGACAGGGGCATAATGAAAAACTGTTTTTT
TRBJ1-1	NA	few	14	TRBV11-2	CASSAEGRGAEAFF	TGTGCCAGCAGCGCCGAGGGGCGCGGGGCTGAAGCTTTCTTT
TRBJ1-1	TRBD1	NA	14	TRBV5-8	CASTQGQGNTEAFF	TGTGCCAGCACCCAGGGACAGGGGAACACTGAAGCTTTCTTT
TRBJ2-7	NA	once	14	TRBV7-3	CASSPGSPGGEQYF	TGTGCCAGCAGCCCGGGGTCCCCCGGAGGCGAGCAGTACTTC
TRBJ1-4	NA	NA	12	TRBV6-5	CASRSPQGRCSF	TGTGCCAGCAGGAGTCCCCAGGGACGGTGCTCTTTT
TRBJ1-2	TRBD1	NA	16	TRBV9	CASSVRRRGRVYGYTF	TGTGCCAGCAGCGTAAGACGCAGGGGGCGGGTCTATGGCTACACCTTC
TRBJ1-1	NA	NA	15	TRBV6-1	CASREQPGPSTEAFF	TGTGCCAGCAGGGAACAGCCGGGACCTTCCACTGAAGCTTTCTTT
TRBJ2-5	NA	NA	12	TRBV5-1	CASSFDQETQYF	TGCGCCAGCAGCTTCGATCAAGAGACCCAGTACTTC
TRBJ2-5	TRBD2	once	16	TRBV28	CASSPLGSGRRETQYF	TGTGCCAGCAGTCCCCTCGGTAGCGGGAGGAGGGAGACCCAGTACTTC
TRBJ1-1	TRBD1	NA	15	TRBV14	CASSQGRQGITEAFF	TGTGCCAGCAGCCAAGGTCGACAGGGAATCACTGAAGCTTTCTTT
TRBJ1-2	NA	NA	12	TRBV27	CASSRTGYGYTF	TGTGCCAGCAGCCGGACGGGCTATGGCTACACCTTC
TRBJ1-4	NA	NA	14	TRBV28	CASSRDRINEKLFF	TGTGCCAGCAGCAGAGACAGGATTAATGAAAAACTGTTTTTT
TRBJ2-7	NA	NA	14	TRBV4-3	CASSRARAEDEQYF	TGCGCCAGCAGCCGCGCCAGGGCGGAGGACGAGCAGTACTTC
TRBJ1-1	TRBD1	NA	14	TRBV2	CASSDQFRGTEAFF	TGTGCCAGCAGCGACCAGTTCAGGGGGACTGAAGCTTTCTTT
TRBJ2-1	TRBD2	NA	16	TRBV27	CASPLETSGKVYEQFF	TGTGCCAGCCCCTTGGAAACTAGCGGGAAGGTATATGAGCAGTTCTTC
TRBJ2-7	TRBD2	once	15	TRBV6-5	CASSYSSGRIDEQYF	TGTGCCAGCAGTTATTCTAGCGGGAGGATCGACGAGCAGTACTTC
TRBJ2-5	NA	NA	12	TRBV18	CASSTPQETQYF	TGTGCCAGCTCAACACCGCAAGAGACCCAGTACTTC
TRBJ1-5	NA	NA	15	TRBV14	CASSQSSGPNQPQHF	TGTGCCAGCAGCCAATCGTCAGGGCCAAATCAGCCCCAGCATTTT
TRBJ1-6	NA	NA	16	TRBV5-1	CASSFWGVSYNSPLHF	TGCGCCAGCAGCTTTTGGGGGGTTTCCTATAATTCACCCCTCCACTTT